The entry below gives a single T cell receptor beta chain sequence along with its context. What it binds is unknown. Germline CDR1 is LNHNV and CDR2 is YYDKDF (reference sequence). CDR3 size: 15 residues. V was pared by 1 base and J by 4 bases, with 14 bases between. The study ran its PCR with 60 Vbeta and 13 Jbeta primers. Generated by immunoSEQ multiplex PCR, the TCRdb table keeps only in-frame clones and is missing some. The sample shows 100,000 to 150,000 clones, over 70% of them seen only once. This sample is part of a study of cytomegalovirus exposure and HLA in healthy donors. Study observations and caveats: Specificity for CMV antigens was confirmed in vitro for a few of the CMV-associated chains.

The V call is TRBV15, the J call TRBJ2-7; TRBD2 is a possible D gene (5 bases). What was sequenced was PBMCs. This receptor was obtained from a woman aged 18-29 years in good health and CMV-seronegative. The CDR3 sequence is CATSRGLEEGYEQYF. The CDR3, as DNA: TGTGCCACCAGCAGAGGGCTGGAGGAAGGATACGAGCAGTACTTC. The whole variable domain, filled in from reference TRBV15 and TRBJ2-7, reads DAMVIQNPRYQVTQFGKPVTLSCSQTLNHNVMYWYQQKSSQAPKLLFHYYDKDFNNEADTPDNFQSRRPNTSFCFLDIRSPGLGDTAMYLCATSRGLEEGYEQYFGPGTRLTVT.